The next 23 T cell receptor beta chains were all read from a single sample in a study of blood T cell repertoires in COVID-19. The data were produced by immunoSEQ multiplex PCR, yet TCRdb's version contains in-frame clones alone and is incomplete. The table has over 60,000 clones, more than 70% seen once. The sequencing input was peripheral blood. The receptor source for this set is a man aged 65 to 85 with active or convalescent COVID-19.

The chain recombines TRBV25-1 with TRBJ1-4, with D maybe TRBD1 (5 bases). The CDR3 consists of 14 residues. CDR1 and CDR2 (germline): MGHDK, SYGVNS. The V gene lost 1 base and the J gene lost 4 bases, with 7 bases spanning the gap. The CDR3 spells CASSEWGLNEKLFF. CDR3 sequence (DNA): TGTGCCAGCAGTGAATGGGGCCTTAATGAAAAACTGTTTTTT.

The CDR3 DNA sequence: TGCGCCAGCAGCTTCGGGACTAGCGGGAGGGGGGAGCAGTACTTC. It yields the protein CASSFGTSGRGEQYF. The chain employs TRBV5-1 and TRBJ2-7, with TRBD2 matching 16 bases. The CDR3 is 15 amino acids. With 2 bases clipped from V and 7 bases from J, the junction kept 3 bases outside the gene matches. Germline loops: CDR1 SGHRS, CDR2 YFSETQ.

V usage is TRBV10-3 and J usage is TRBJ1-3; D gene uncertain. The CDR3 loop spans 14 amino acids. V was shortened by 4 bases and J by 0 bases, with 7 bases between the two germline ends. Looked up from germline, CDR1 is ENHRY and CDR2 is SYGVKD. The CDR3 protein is CAISGQVSGNTIYF. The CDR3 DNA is TGTGCCATCAGTGGCCAGGTCTCTGGAAACACCATATATTTT.

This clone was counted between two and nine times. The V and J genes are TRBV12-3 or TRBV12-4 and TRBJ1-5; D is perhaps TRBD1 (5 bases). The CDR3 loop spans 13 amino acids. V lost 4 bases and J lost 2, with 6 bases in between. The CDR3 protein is CASSSGRNQPQHF. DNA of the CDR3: TGTGCCAGCAGTTCAGGGCGCAATCAGCCCCAGCATTTT.

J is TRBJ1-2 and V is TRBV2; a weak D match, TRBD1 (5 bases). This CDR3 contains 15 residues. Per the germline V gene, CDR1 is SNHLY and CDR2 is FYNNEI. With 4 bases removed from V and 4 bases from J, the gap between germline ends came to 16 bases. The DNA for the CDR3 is TGTGCCAGCAGTGTTGTGTCAGGGCTTGGCTATGGCTACACCTTC. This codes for CASSVVSGLGYGYTF.

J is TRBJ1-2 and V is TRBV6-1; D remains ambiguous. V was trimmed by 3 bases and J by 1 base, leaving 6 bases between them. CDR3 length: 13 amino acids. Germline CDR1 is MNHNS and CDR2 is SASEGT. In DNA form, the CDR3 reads TGTGCCAGCAGTGAGGCCTTTAACTATGGCTACACCTTC. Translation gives CASSEAFNYGYTF.

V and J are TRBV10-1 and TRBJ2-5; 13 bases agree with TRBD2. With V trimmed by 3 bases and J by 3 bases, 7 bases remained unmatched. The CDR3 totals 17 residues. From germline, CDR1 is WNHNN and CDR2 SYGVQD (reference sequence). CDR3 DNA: TGCGCCAGCAGTGATTCGGGACTAGCGGGATTGAAAGAGACCCAGTACTTC. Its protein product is CASSDSGLAGLKETQYF.

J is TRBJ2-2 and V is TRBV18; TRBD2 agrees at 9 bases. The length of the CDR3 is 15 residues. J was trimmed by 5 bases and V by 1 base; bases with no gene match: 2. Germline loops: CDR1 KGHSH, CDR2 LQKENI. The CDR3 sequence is CASSPQGLATGELFF. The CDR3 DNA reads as TGTGCCAGCTCACCACAGGGACTAGCAACCGGGGAGCTGTTTTTT.

CDR3 sequence (DNA): TGTGCCAGCAGCTCCCGGGACAGAGTTTTGCCCCAGCATTTT. Encoded protein: CASSSRDRVLPQHF. The V call is TRBV27, the J call TRBJ1-5; 7 nucleotides agree with TRBD1. The trim removed 6 bases at V and 9 bases at J, leaving 11 bases unmatched. The germline V gene has CDR1 MNHEY and CDR2 SMNVEV (reference sequence). The CDR3 has 14 amino acids.

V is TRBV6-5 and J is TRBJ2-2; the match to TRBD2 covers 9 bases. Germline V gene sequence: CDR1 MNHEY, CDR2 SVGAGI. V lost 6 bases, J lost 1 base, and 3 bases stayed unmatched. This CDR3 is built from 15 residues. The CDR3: CASRPAGGNTGELFF. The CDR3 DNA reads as TGTGCCAGCAGACCAGCGGGAGGGAACACCGGGGAGCTGTTTTTT.

The CDR3 spells CASSYGRLAGAYEQYF. CDR3 nucleotides: TGTGCCAGCAGTTACGGGCGACTAGCGGGTGCCTACGAGCAGTACTTC. The rearrangement links TRBV6-2 or TRBV6-3 to TRBJ2-7, with 10 bases fitting TRBD2. V lost 2 bases to trimming and J lost 2 bases; unmatched junction nucleotides: 6. The CDR3 totals 16 residues. Germline CDR1 and CDR2: MNHEY and SVGEGT.

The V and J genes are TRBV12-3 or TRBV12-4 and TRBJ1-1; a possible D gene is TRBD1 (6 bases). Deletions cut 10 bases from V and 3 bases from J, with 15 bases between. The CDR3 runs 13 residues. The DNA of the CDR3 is TGTGCCAACCAGAGGGGGGGGGACACTGAAGCTTTCTTT. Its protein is CANQRGGDTEAFF.

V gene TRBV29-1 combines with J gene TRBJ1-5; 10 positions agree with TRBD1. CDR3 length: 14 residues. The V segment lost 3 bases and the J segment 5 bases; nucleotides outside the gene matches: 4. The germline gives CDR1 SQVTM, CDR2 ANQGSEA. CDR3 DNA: TGCAGCGTTGAGGTGGGGACAGGGGATCAGCCCCAGCATTTT. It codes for CSVEVGTGDQPQHF.

CDR3 coding DNA: TGTGCCAGCAGGAAAACAGGGGGCCGTGAAGCTTTCTTT. It yields the protein CASRKTGGREAFF. The chain carries TRBV5-8 and TRBJ1-1; 9 bases are shared with TRBD1. CDR1 and CDR2 (germline): SGHTS, YDEGEE. This CDR3 is built from 13 residues. V dropped 5 bases and J dropped 7; count of bases not matched to a gene: 6.

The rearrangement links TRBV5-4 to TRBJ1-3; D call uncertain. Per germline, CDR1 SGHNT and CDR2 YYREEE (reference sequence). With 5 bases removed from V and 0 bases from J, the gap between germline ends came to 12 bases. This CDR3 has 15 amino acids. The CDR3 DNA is TGTGCCAGCAGTTCCCCGGGGAGCTCTGGAAACACCATATATTTT. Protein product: CASSSPGSSGNTIYF.

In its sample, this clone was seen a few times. CDR3: CASSDALDRGIQETQYF. In DNA form, the CDR3 reads TGTGCCAGCAGTGACGCGCTGGACAGGGGAATCCAAGAGACCCAGTACTTC. This chain connects TRBV6-1 to TRBJ2-5; TRBD1 aligns across 9 bases. The germline V gene encodes CDR1 MNHNS and CDR2 SASEGT. The CDR3 is 17 amino acids. Trimming cost V 3 bases and J 1 base; bases outside gene matches: 9.

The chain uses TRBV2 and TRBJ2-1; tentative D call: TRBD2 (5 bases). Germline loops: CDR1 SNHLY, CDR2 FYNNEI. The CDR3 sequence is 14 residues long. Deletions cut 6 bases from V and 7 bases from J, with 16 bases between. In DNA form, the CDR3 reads TGTGCCAGCAGGGGAGCGCTCCGAGTAAATGAGCAGTTCTTC. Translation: CASRGALRVNEQFF.

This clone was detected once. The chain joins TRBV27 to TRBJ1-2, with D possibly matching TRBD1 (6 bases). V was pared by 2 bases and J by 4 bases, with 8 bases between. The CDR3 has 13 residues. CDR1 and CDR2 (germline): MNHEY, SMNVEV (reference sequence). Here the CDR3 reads CASSLNRAYGYTF. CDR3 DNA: TGTGCCAGCAGTTTAAACAGGGCCTATGGCTACACCTTC.

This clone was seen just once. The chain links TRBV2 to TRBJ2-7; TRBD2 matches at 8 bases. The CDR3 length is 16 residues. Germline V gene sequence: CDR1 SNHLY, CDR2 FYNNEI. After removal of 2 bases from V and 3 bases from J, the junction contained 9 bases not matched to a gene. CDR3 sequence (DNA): TGTGCCAGCAGTGAACAGGGCGGGGGGTCATTCTACGAGCAGTACTTC. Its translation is CASSEQGGGSFYEQYF.

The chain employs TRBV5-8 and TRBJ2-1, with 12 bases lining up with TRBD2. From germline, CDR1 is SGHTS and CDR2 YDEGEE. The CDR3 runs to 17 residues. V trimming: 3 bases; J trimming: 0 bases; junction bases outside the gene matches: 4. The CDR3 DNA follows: TGTGCCAGCAGCTGGATACTAGCGGGAGGCTCCTACAATGAGCAGTTCTTC. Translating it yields CASSWILAGGSYNEQFF.

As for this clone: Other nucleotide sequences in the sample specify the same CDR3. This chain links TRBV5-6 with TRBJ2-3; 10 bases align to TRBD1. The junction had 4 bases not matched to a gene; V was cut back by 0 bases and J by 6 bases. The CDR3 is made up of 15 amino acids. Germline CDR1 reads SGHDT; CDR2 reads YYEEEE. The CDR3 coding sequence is TGTGCCAGCAGCTTGGGGACAGGGGGTTCGGATACGCAGTATTTT. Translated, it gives CASSLGTGGSDTQYF.

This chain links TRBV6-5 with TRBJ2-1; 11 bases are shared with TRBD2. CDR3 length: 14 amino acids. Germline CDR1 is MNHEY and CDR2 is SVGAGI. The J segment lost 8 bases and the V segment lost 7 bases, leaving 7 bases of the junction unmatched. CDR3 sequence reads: CASNILAGGHEQFF. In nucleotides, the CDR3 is TGTGCCAGCAATATATTAGCGGGAGGGCATGAGCAGTTCTTC.

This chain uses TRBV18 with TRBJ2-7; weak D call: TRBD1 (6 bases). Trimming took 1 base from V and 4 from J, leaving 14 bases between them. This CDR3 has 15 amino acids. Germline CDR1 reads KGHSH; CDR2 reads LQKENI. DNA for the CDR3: TGTGCCAGCTCACCACGGGGCGCCAGGGGTTACGAGCAGTACTTC. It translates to CASSPRGARGYEQYF.